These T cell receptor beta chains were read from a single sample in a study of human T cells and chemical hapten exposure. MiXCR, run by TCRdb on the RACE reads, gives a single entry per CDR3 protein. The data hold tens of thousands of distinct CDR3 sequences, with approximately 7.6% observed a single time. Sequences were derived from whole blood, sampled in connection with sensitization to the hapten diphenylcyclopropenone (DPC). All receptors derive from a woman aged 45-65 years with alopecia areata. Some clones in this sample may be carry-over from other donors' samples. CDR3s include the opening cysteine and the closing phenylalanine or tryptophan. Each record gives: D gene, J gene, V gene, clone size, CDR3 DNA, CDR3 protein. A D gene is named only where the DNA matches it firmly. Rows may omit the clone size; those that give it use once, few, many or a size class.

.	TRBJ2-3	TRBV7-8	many	TGTGCCAGCACCCCCGGCACCACAGATACGCAGTATTTT	CASTPGTTDTQYF
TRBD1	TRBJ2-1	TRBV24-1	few	TGTGCCACCAGTGATTTGCGTACAGGGGCGTACAATGAGCAGTTCTTC	CATSDLRTGAYNEQFF
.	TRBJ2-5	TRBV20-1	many	TGCAGTGCTAGAGATAAAGAGACCCAGTACTTC	CSARDKETQYF
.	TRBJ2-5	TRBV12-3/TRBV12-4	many	TGTGCCAGCAGTCCCGGGACGTTCGGAGAGACCCAGTACTTC	CASSPGTFGETQYF
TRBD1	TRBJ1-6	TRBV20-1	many	TGCAGTACCAAGGGCCTTGACAGGGGTTCACCCCTCCACTTT	CSTKGLDRGSPLHF
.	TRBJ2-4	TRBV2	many	TGTGCCAGCAGTTATATAGTAGACATTCAGTACTTC	CASSYIVDIQYF
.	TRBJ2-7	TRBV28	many	TGTGCCAGCAGTTTGACAGGAAAGGGGAAGGACGAGCAGTACTTC	CASSLTGKGKDEQYF
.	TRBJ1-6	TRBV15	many	TGTGCCACCAGCAGAGATTGGAAGGGTCCCCTCCACTTT	CATSRDWKGPLHF
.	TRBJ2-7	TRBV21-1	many	TGTGCCAGCACCGGGACAGGTCCTCCCTACGAGCAGTACTTC	CASTGTGPPYEQYF
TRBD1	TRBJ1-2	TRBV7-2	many	TGTGCCAGCAGCTTGGGACAGACCTATGGCTACACCTTC	CASSLGQTYGYTF
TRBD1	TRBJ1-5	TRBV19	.	TGTGCCAGTAGTTTTAGGACAGGAATGGACAATCAGCCCCAGCATTTT	CASSFRTGMDNQPQHF
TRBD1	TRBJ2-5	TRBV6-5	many	TGTGCCAGCAGTTCCTACGGGACAGGGGTGTACCAAGAGACCCAGTACTTC	CASSSYGTGVYQETQYF
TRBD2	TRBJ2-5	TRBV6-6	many	TGTGCCAGCAAGCGCCAGCGGGAGGCCCGAGAGACCCAGTACTTC	CASKRQREARETQYF
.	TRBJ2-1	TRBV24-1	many	TGTGCCACCAGTGACCCTTCCTACAATGAGCAGTTCTTC	CATSDPSYNEQFF
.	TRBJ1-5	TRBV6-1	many	TGTGCCAGTAGTAAGGGGCAGAGCAATCAGCCCCAGCATTTT	CASSKGQSNQPQHF
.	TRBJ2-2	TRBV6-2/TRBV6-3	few	TGTGCCAGCTATCATCGGGAGATATGGACCGGGGAGCTGTTTTTT	CASYHREIWTGELFF
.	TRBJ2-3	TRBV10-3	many	TGTGCCATCAGTCCGGACCGGGGAAGGGCCCCAGATACGCAGTATTTT	CAISPDRGRAPDTQYF
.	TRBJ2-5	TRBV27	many	TGTGCCAGCAGTCCATTAGCCCGGTCGGGGACCCAGTACTTC	CASSPLARSGTQYF
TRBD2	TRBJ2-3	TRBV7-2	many	TGTGCCAGCAGACCGGGACTAGCGGGAGCTAGCACAGATACGCAGTATTTT	CASRPGLAGASTDTQYF
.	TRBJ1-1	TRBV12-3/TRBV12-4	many	TGTGCCAGCAGTTTATTGCGTGGGAGCACTGAAGCTTTCTTT	CASSLLRGSTEAFF
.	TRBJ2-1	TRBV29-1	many	TGCAGCGTCCGAGGGGCGAGCTCCTACAATGAGCAGTTCTTC	CSVRGASSYNEQFF
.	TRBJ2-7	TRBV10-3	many	TGTGCCATCAGTGAGTCTATCTCCTACGAGCAGTACTTC	CAISESISYEQYF
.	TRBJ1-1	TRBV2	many	TGTGCCAGCATTTACGGGAACACTGAAGCTTTCTTT	CASIYGNTEAFF
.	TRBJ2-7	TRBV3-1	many	TGTGCCAGCAGCCAAGGCTTCGGCGAGCAGTACTTC	CASSQGFGEQYF
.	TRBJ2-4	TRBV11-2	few	TGTGCCAGCAGCTCACCGCAGGGCTCCAAAAACATTCAGTACTTC	CASSSPQGSKNIQYF
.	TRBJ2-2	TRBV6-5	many	TGTGCCAGCAGCCCCTTGGGCGGGGAGCTGTTTTTT	CASSPLGGELFF
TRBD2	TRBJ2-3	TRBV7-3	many	TGTGCCAGCAGCCTTCGAGCGGGAGGTGATACGCAGTATTTT	CASSLRAGGDTQYF
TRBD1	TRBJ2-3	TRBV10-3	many	TGTGCCATCAGTCGCGGACAGGGGGCCGCAGATACGCAGTATTTT	CAISRGQGAADTQYF
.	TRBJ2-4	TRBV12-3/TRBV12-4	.	TGTGCCAGCAGTTCCACCGGGTCAAAAAACATTCAGTACTTC	CASSSTGSKNIQYF
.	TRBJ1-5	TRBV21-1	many	TGTGCCAGCAGCGGGGCTCCCAGCAATCAGCCCCAGCATTTT	CASSGAPSNQPQHF
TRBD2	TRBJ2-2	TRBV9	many	TGTGCCAGCAGCTTGGGACTAGCGGGGACCGGGGAGCTGTTTTTT	CASSLGLAGTGELFF
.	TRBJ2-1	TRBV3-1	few	TGTGCCAGCAGCCTAGGCGGGATAAATGAGCAGTTCTTC	CASSLGGINEQFF
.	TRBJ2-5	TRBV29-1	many	TGCAGCGAGACTCGGGTTGAGACCCAGTACTTC	CSETRVETQYF
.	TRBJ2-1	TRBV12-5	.	TGTGCTAGTGGTTTGGTACCGGGATTCCCCCACGATGAGCAGTTCTTC	CASGLVPGFPHDEQFF
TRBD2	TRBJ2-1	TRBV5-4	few	TGTGCCAGCAGCTTGGGAGCGGGAGGGCCAAATGAGCAGTTCTTC	CASSLGAGGPNEQFF
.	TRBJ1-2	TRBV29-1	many	TGCAGCGTGGGCGTAGGGCCGGGCTATGGCTACACCTTC	CSVGVGPGYGYTF
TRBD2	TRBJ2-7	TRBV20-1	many	TGCAGTGCTAGAGCCCCGGGACTAGGCCACGAGCAGTACTTC	CSARAPGLGHEQYF
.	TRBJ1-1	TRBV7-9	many	TGTGCCAGCAGCTTAGGGGCAGGCCAGAACACTGAAGCTTTCTTT	CASSLGAGQNTEAFF
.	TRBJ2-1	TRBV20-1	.	TGCAGTGCTAGAGAACCGCAAGACAATGAGCAGTTCTTC	CSAREPQDNEQFF
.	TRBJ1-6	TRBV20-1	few	TGCAGTGCGTTAGGAGCAGGGCTAGGGAATTCACCCCTCCACTTT	CSALGAGLGNSPLHF